The 11 T cell receptor beta chains reported below all come from one sample, sequenced in a study of cytotoxic CD8 clonotypes in ibrutinib-treated CLL. Method: immunoSEQ multiplex PCR; TCRdb's copy keeps in-frame clones and lacks some. The data show tens of thousands of clones, about 65% seen once. The source was PBMCs, collected at disease progression, from a patient treated with ibrutinib. The receptors here all came from a human donor with chronic lymphocytic leukemia.

The chain employs TRBV4-2 and TRBJ1-1; TRBD1 might be the D (5 bases). There are 15 residues in the CDR3. V lost 1 base, J lost 6 bases, and 15 bases lay in between. From germline, CDR1 is LGHNA and CDR2 YNFKEQ. Here the CDR3 reads CASSQVRGKVPEAFF. In nucleotides, the CDR3 is TGTGCCAGCAGCCAAGTTCGGGGGAAAGTCCCTGAAGCTTTCTTT.

The chain couples TRBV28 to TRBJ1-1; D remains ambiguous. This CDR3 is 12 amino acids long. In germline, CDR1 is MDHEN, CDR2 SYDVKM. Trimming left V 5 bases short and J 5 bases short, with 9 bases between. In DNA form, the CDR3 reads TGTGCCAGCAGTCGTCCTTGGACTGAAGCTTTCTTT. Translation gives CASSRPWTEAFF.

The rearrangement joins TRBV5-1 to TRBJ2-7, with 7 nucleotides matching TRBD1. There are 14 residues in the CDR3. V gave up 0 bases and J gave up 2 bases; unmatched junction bases: 2. Germline values: CDR1 SGHRS, CDR2 YFSETQ. The CDR3 region has the DNA TGCGCCAGCAGCTTGGAAGGACAGGCCTACGAGCAGTACTTC. This translates into CASSLEGQAYEQYF.

The CDR3 DNA follows: TGTGCCAGCTCACCAATGGGACTAGATGGCGAGACCCAGTACTTC. Translation: CASSPMGLDGETQYF. The genes are TRBV18 and TRBJ2-5; 8 bases match TRBD2. CDR3 length: 15 amino acids. The germline gives CDR1 KGHSH, CDR2 LQKENI. V gave up 2 bases and J gave up 5 bases; unmatched junction bases: 7.

By share, this clone ranks as medium-sized. Other DNA sequences in this specimen translate into the identical CDR3. The chain joins TRBV30 to TRBJ2-7; D is unclear. The CDR3 spans 11 residues. Deletions cut 0 bases from V and 4 bases from J, with 4 bases between. Germline loops: CDR1 GTSNPN, CDR2 SVGIG (reference sequence). The CDR3 region is CAWSVVYEQYF. The CDR3 nucleotides read TGTGCCTGGAGTGTAGTATACGAGCAGTACTTC.

V is TRBV18 and J is TRBJ1-4, with TRBD1 matching over 9 bases. The CDR3 contains 14 residues. V shed 3 bases, J shed 5 bases, and the junction held 1 base outside the gene matches. Germline V gives CDR1 KGHSH, CDR2 LQKENI. Written as DNA, the CDR3 is TGTGCCAGCTCACCTGGGACAGGGAATGAAAAACTGTTTTTT. It is translated as CASSPGTGNEKLFF. Complete variable domain (other parts from reference TRBV18 and TRBJ1-4): NAGVMQNPRHLVRRRGQEARLRCSPMKGHSHVYWYRQLPEEGLKFMVYLQKENIIDESGMPKERFSAEFPKEGPSILRIQQVVRGDSAAYFCASSPGTGNEKLFFGSGTQLSVL.

The table lists this clone with a few counts. This chain links TRBV7-8 with TRBJ1-5; D may be TRBD1 (5 bases). V was trimmed by 4 bases and J by 2 bases, leaving 15 bases between them. Germline values: CDR1 SGHVS, CDR2 FQNEAQ. The CDR3 length is 16 residues. The CDR3 spells CASSSPTSGGNQPQHF. The CDR3 coding sequence is TGTGCCAGCAGCTCGCCGACTTCGGGGGGCAATCAGCCCCAGCATTTT.

V usage is TRBV7-9 and J usage is TRBJ2-1; the match to TRBD2 covers 11 bases. The CDR3 covers 18 residues. J gave up 0 bases and V 5 bases, and 9 bases lay outside the gene matches. Germline values: CDR1 SEHNR, CDR2 FQNEAQ (reference sequence). CDR3 DNA: TGTGCCAGCAGCCTAAGAACTAGCGGGGGCCCCTCCTACAATGAGCAGTTCTTC. Protein sequence: CASSLRTSGGPSYNEQFF.

This chain uses TRBV5-1 with TRBJ2-5, with a tentative D call TRBD2 (6 bases). Germline-derived CDR1 and CDR2 are SGHRS and YFSETQ. There are 15 residues in the CDR3. V was shortened by 5 bases and J by 9 bases, with 23 bases between the two germline ends. The CDR3 sequence: CASSSSWGDVGAQYF. As DNA, the CDR3 is TGCGCCAGCAGTTCCTCTTGGGGGGACGTGGGAGCCCAGTACTTC.

This chain uses TRBV5-1 with TRBJ2-7; D possibly uses TRBD1 or TRBD2 (5 bases each). The CDR3 is made up of 15 amino acids. V dropped 3 bases and J dropped 0 bases, with 13 bases sitting between them. Germline V gene data show CDR1 as SGHRS and CDR2 as YFSETQ. The DNA of the CDR3 is TGCGCCAGCAGCTCCGGGACGGCTAGCTCCTACGAGCAGTACTTC. Its protein product is CASSSGTASSYEQYF.

This clone was seen a few times. The V call is TRBV6-5, the J call TRBJ1-1; possible D gene TRBD1, 5 bases. The germline gives CDR1 MNHEY, CDR2 SVGAGI. This CDR3 comprises 13 residues. The V gene lost 6 bases and the J gene lost 1 base, with 9 bases spanning the gap. The CDR3 spells CASRGTENTEAFF. The CDR3 nucleotides read TGTGCCAGCAGAGGGACGGAGAACACTGAAGCTTTCTTT.